The 9 T cell receptor beta chains below all came from one sample that was sequenced in a study of T cell responses to AZD1222 COVID-19 vaccine. TCRdb's copy holds only in-frame clones and misses some; the assay was immunoSEQ multiplex PCR. The table lists roughly 78,000 clones, roughly 80% of them singletons, with approximately 2.9% in the top ten. Sequenced material: peripheral blood, taken on day 0 of AZD1222 vaccination. The receptors were gathered from an adult in good health.

This chain joins TRBV4-3 and TRBJ2-2; D gene unclear. The CDR3 is made up of 16 amino acids. CDR1 is LGHNA, CDR2 YSLEER, per germline. V shed 0 bases and J shed 6 bases, with 14 bases lying between them. CDR3 region: CASSQEVTGFPGELFF. As DNA, the CDR3 is TGCGCCAGCAGCCAAGAGGTTACGGGTTTTCCCGGGGAGCTGTTTTTT.

This clone was seen a few times. The chain is built from TRBV25-1 and TRBJ2-7; 8 bases are shared with TRBD2. CDR3 length: 16 residues. Germline trimming cut 4 bases from V and 2 bases from J; bases unmatched to any gene: 10. Germline assignment: CDR1 MGHDK and CDR2 SYGVNS. The CDR3 loop is CASSGVIDGRAYEQYF. The CDR3 nucleotides read TGTGCCAGCAGTGGGGTAATAGACGGGAGGGCCTACGAGCAGTACTTC.

This clone was seen only a few times. This sequence joins TRBV2 and TRBJ2-3; D gene unclear. This CDR3 is 16 amino acids long. With 1 base removed from V and 3 bases from J, the gap between germline ends came to 14 bases. The V gene's germline CDR1 is SNHLY and CDR2 FYNNEI. CDR3 coding DNA: TGTGCCAGCAGTGAAGAAGGACGAGGTAGGACAGATACGCAGTATTTT. This translates into CASSEEGRGRTDTQYF.

A single count supports this clone. The chain carries TRBV27 and TRBJ1-1, with 9 bases identical to TRBD1. CDR1 MNHEY and CDR2 SMNVEV come from the germline V gene (reference sequence). The CDR3 spans 14 residues. Trimming cost V 6 bases and J 10 bases; bases outside gene matches: 12. Here the CDR3 DNA reads TGTGCCAGCAGACGAAAGGACAGGGGTGCGGGAGCTTTCTTT. It is translated as CASRRKDRGAGAFF.

The J gene is TRBJ2-7, the V gene TRBV4-1; D call uncertain. CDR1 is MGHRA and CDR2 is YSYEKL in the germline V gene. The CDR3 is 15 amino acids. V lost 0 bases, J lost 0 bases, and 9 bases lay in between. CDR3 amino acids: CASSQEIGSSYEQYF. The DNA for the CDR3 is TGCGCCAGCAGCCAAGAAATCGGCAGCTCCTACGAGCAGTACTTC.

This chain joins TRBV2 and TRBJ1-2; 8 positions agree with TRBD1. The CDR3 is 15 residues long. The germline V gene has CDR1 SNHLY and CDR2 FYNNEI. J gave up 5 bases and V 6 bases, and 11 bases lay outside the gene matches. The CDR3 coding sequence is TGTGCCAGCAGCGCTGCCCCAGGGGGCGCGTATGGCTACACCTTC. This sequence encodes CASSAAPGGAYGYTF.

The V and J genes are TRBV2 and TRBJ2-1, with 8 bases lining up with TRBD1. CDR1 is SNHLY, CDR2 FYNNEI, per germline. The V segment lost 4 bases and the J segment 0 bases; nucleotides outside the gene matches: 8. CDR3 length: 17 residues. CDR3 bases: TGTGCCAGCAGTGTCCCCGGGACAGGCGGCTCCTACAATGAGCAGTTCTTC. As protein: CASSVPGTGGSYNEQFF.

This chain uses TRBV30 with TRBJ1-4; TRBD1 aligns across 7 bases. Germline V gene data show CDR1 as GTSNPN and CDR2 as SVGIG (reference sequence). The CDR3 spans 14 residues. The ends lost 2 bases at V and 5 bases at J; junction bases unmatched: 5. For the CDR3, the DNA is TGTGCCTGGAGTTGGGACAGATCAAATGAAAAACTGTTTTTT. As protein: CAWSWDRSNEKLFF. The whole variable domain, remainder taken from reference TRBV30 and TRBJ1-4, is SQTIHQWPATLVQPVGSPLSLECTVEGTSNPNLYWYRQAAGRGLQLLFYSVGIGQISSEVPQNLSASRPQDRQFILSSKKLLLSDSGFYLCAWSWDRSNEKLFFGSGTQLSVL.

This rearrangement joins TRBV29-1 to TRBJ2-5; D might be TRBD1 or TRBD2, each matching 5 bases. V was pared by 3 bases and J by 4 bases, with 9 bases between. This CDR3 contains 12 residues. Germline V gene sequence: CDR1 SQVTM, CDR2 ANQGSEA. The CDR3 reads CSVDAGRETQYF. CDR3 in DNA: TGCAGCGTTGATGCAGGGAGAGAGACCCAGTACTTC.